This T cell receptor (beta chain) was obtained from a study of vaccination and CD4 T cells after COVID-19. Across the study: Convalescent donors were composed of six males and four females, of whom two were Hispanic. Control wells got either CEFX epitopes, HIV-1 Nef peptides, or no peptide at all. Study conclusions and caveats: Spike mono-reactivity was the property of 304 of 307 vaccine-specific clones in convalescent patients.

Cultured CD4+ T cell DNA was sequenced using the Oncomine TCR Beta short-read assay. TCRdb re-called the PCR reads with MiXCR, one entry per CDR3 protein. The sample has about 15,000 distinct CDR3 sequences, under 65% seen once. Remarks on this clonotype: Its antigen is not identified.

Treatment meaning: roughly 11-day PBMC culture with coronavirus spike peptide pools or control peptides (ViraFEST assay). Germline CDR1 SGHRS, CDR2 YFSETQ. V shed 3 bases and J 1 base; nucleotides not matched to a gene: 2. The CDR3 is made up of 15 amino acids. Sequencing was performed on CD4+ T cells from blood, cultured in vitro. The sequence derives from a human donor who had recovered from COVID-19. The V call is TRBV5-1, the J call TRBJ2-5; 11 bases are shared with TRBD2. CDR3 sequence reads: CASSSLAGVQETQYF. CDR3 coding DNA: TGCGCCAGCAGCTCACTAGCGGGGGTCCAAGAGACCCAGTACTTC.